What follows is one TCR beta chain and its context. These data are taken from a study of technical replicates of blood from a few donors. TCRdb keeps only in-frame clones here, not all; method: immunoSEQ multiplex PCR. The table lists 55,000 to 75,000 clones, approximately 84% of them singletons. CDR3 length: 15 residues. Germline V gene lookup returns CDR1 SNHLY and CDR2 FYNNEI. V dropped 6 bases and J dropped 2; count of bases not matched to a gene: 9. What was sequenced was PBMCs. The chain couples TRBV2 to TRBJ2-7; TRBD1 agrees at 8 bases. The sequence came from a human donor in good health. Some clones in this sample may be carry-over from other donors' samples. CDR3 coding DNA: TGTGCCAGCAGCGATGACAGGGGTGGCGCCTACGAGCAGTACTTC. This sequence encodes CASSDDRGGAYEQYF.